This TCR beta chain stems from a study of blood T cell repertoires in COVID-19. Clones were read by immunoSEQ multiplex PCR, and TCRdb kept only the in-frame ones, dropping some. The sample has about 350,000 clones, 75% to 90% seen once. This clone has just a few counts. The junction had 7 bases not matched to a gene; V was cut back by 6 bases and J by 4 bases. Germline V gene data show CDR1 as ENHRY and CDR2 as SYGVKD. The CDR3 has 15 residues. The TCR was taken from a woman aged 60-75 years with COVID-19, enrolled during active disease. This sequence joins TRBV10-3 and TRBJ2-5; TRBD2 matches 11 bases. Sample: peripheral blood. The CDR3 nucleotides are TGTGCCATCAGCCGGACTAGCGGGTCTCGAGAGACCCAGTACTTC. This encodes CAISRTSGSRETQYF.